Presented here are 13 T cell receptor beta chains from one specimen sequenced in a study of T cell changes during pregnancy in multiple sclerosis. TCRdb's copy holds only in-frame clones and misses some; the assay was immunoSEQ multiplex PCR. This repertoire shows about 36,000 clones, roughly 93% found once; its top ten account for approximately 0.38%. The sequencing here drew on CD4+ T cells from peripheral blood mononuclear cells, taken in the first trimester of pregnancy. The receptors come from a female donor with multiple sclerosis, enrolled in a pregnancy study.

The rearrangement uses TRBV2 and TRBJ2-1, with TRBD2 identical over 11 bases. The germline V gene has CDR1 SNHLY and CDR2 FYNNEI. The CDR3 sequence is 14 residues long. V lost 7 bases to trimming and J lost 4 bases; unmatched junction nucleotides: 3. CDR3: CASTASGGYNEQFF. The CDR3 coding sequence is TGTGCCAGCACGGCTAGCGGGGGGTACAATGAGCAGTTCTTC.

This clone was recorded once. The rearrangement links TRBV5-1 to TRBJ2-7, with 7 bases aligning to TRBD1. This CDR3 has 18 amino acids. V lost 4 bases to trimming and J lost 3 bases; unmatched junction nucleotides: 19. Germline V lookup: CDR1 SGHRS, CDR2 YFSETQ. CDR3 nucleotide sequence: TGCGCCAGCAGCCCACAGGCTTTTTTCCGGGACAGTCACTACGAGCAGTACTTC. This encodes CASSPQAFFRDSHYEQYF.

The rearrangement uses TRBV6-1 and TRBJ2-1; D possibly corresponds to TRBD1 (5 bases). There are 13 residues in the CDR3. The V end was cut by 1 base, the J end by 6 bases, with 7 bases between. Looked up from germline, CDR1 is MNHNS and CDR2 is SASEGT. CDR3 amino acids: CASSEVRGNEQFF. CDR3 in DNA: TGTGCCAGCAGTGAAGTTAGGGGCAATGAGCAGTTCTTC.

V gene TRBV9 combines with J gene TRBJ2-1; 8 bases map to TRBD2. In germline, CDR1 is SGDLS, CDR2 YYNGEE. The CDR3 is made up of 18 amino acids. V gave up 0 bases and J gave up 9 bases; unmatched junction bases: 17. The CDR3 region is CASSVGGLAGTRGGEQFF. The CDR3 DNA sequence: TGTGCCAGCAGCGTAGGAGGTCTAGCGGGCACGAGGGGGGGTGAGCAGTTCTTC.

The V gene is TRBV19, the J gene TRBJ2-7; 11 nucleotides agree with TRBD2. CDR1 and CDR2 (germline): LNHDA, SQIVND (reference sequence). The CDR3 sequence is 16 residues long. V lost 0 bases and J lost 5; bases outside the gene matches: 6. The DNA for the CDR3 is TGTGCCAGTAGTATAGATCTTAGCGGGAGGGAAGACGAGCAGTACTTC. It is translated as CASSIDLSGREDEQYF.

This CDR3 reads CASSHRSSIRNEQFF. Written as DNA, the CDR3 is TGTGCCAGCAGCCATAGGTCTAGCATTAGGAATGAGCAGTTCTTC. The rearrangement joins TRBV7-2 to TRBJ2-1, with D possibly TRBD2 on 5 matching bases. Trimming took off 5 bases at V and 7 bases at J, with 18 bases between the two ends. This CDR3 has 15 residues. Germline V CDR1 and CDR2: SGHTA, FQGNSA.

The CDR3 nucleotides read TGTGCCAGCAGCCCCTTTATGGGGGGGCCCGGAGCCAAAAACATTCAGTACTTC. Its protein product is CASSPFMGGPGAKNIQYF. The chain is built from TRBV7-2 and TRBJ2-4; D might be TRBD2 (7 bases). Germline CDR1 and CDR2: SGHTA and FQGNSA. This CDR3 comprises 18 residues. Deletions cut 5 bases from V and 0 bases from J, with 20 bases between.

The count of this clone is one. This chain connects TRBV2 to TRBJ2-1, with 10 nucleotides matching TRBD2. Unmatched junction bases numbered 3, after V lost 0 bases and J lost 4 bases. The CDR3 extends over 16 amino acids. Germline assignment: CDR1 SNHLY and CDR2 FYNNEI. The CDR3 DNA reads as TGTGCCAGCAGTGAAGCTTGGACTAGCGGTTACAATGAGCAGTTCTTC. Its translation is CASSEAWTSGYNEQFF. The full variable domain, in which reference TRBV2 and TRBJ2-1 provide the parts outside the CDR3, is EPEVTQTPSHQVTQMGQEVILRCVPISNHLYFYWYRQILGQKVEFLVSFYNNEISEKSEIFDDQFSVERPDGSNFTLKIRSTKLEDSAMYFCASSEAWTSGYNEQFFGPGTRLTVL.

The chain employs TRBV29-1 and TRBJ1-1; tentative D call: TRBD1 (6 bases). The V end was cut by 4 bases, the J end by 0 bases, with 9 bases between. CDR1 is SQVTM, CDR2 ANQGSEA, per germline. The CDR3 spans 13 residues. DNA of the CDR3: TGCAGCGTTGTCCGGACAGTGAACACTGAAGCTTTCTTT. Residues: CSVVRTVNTEAFF.

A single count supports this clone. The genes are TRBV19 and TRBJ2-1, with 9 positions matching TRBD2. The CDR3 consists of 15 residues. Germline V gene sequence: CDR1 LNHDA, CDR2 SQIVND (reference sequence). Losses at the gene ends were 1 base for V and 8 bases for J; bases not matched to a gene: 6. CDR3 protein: CASSIGAGGIDEQFF. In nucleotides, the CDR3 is TGTGCCAGTAGTATAGGTGCGGGGGGGATCGATGAGCAGTTCTTC.

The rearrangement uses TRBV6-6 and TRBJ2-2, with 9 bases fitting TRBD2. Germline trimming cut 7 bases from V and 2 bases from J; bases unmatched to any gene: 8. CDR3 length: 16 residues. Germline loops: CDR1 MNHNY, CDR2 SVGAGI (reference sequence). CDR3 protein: CASISGTSLNTGELFF. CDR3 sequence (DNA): TGTGCCAGCATTTCAGGGACTAGCCTAAACACCGGGGAGCTGTTTTTT.

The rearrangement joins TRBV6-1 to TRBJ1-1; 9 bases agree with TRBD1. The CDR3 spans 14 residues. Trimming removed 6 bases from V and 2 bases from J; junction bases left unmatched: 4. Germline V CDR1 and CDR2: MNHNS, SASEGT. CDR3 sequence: CASRGTGSNTEAFF. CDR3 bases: TGTGCCAGCAGGGGGACAGGGTCCAACACTGAAGCTTTCTTT.

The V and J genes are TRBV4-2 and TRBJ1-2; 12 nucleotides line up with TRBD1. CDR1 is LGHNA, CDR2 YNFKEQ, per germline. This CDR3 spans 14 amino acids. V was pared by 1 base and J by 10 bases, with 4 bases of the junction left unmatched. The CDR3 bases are TGTGCCAGCAGCCAAGGGGGGACAGGGGGCGTCTACACCTTC. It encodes CASSQGGTGGVYTF.